These T cell receptor beta chains were read from a single sample in a study of T cell responses to AZD1222 COVID-19 vaccine. TCRdb's copy holds only in-frame clones and misses some; the assay was immunoSEQ multiplex PCR. The sample shows 150,000 to 250,000 clones, approximately 90% of them seen only once. The source material was peripheral blood, sampled 28 days after the second AZD1222 dose. The receptors stem from an adult who received the AZD1222 COVID-19 vaccine. Both conserved end residues are part of each CDR3. Each record gives: D gene, CDR3 length, V gene, CDR3 protein. The D gene is left open where the match is weak.

>NA|13|TRBV10-3
CAITTAMNTEAFF
>NA|16|TRBV24-1
CATSDSRHRTNQPQHF
>TRBD1|16|TRBV9
CASSPLQGRLGTEAFF
>NA|16|TRBV3-1/TRBV3-2
CASSVYGGGSTDTQYF
>NA|13|TRBV28
CASSFGKDNEQFF
>TRBD2|16|TRBV27
CASRYRTSGVYNEQFF
>NA|16|TRBV19
CASIPVGDGMNTEAFF
>NA|13|TRBV7-9
CASSLAEAYEQYF
>NA|13|TRBV24-1
CASRRGKAGELFF
>NA|15|TRBV15
CATRGTGRGFREQYF
>TRBD1|15|TRBV28
CASSSPGQGNSPLHF
>NA|14|TRBV5-5
CASSTSRRNTEAFF
>TRBD1|18|TRBV28
CASKGAGGTAFLVDEQFF
>NA|13|TRBV29-1
CSVAQGSNQPQHF
>TRBD2|13|TRBV7-6
CASSRSGSNEQFF
>TRBD1|16|TRBV11-3
CASSLGQGEILETQYF
>TRBD2|16|TRBV7-2
CASSRRLAGSTDTQYF
>NA|14|TRBV28
CASSFPLINQPQHF
>TRBD2|16|TRBV11-2
CASSLDMASGRHEQYF
>NA|14|TRBV7-2
CASSWTWGAGEAFF
>TRBD1|14|TRBV7-9
CASSLWDRGDTQYF
>NA|14|TRBV6-5
CASSYMDTNYGYTF
>TRBD1|18|TRBV27
CASRTRAEGADTNEKLFF
>NA|12|TRBV27
CASRRSSYEQYF
>NA|16|TRBV15
CATSSLRIPLGQPQHF
>NA|12|TRBV24-1
CATSDPQETQYF
>NA|14|TRBV2
CASSSGRMNTEAFF
>NA|13|TRBV7-9
CASSSTDTETQYF
>NA|16|TRBV28
CASSLYSLRGKNIQYF
>NA|15|TRBV28
CASSIQGYSNQPQHF
>TRBD1|13|TRBV2
CASWGQTVYGYTF
>NA|13|TRBV5-1
CASSLDMIYEQYF
>NA|11|TRBV20-1
CSAPMNTEAFF
>NA|18|TRBV21-1
CASSKKSSSSDSGNTIYF
>NA|18|TRBV6-1
CASSELGALGWFGNTIYF
>TRBD2|15|TRBV7-6
CASSETSAPSDTQYF
>NA|12|TRBV12-5
CASGFGGETQYF
>TRBD1|14|TRBV28
CASSSGGQPYEQYF